The 31 T cell receptor beta chains listed next were all sequenced from one sample in a study of beta chain features in type 1 diabetes. General study points: Among patients with Type 1 diabetes, TCRB CDR3s were moderately but significantly shorter in every one of the four CD4+ subsets.

Their target antigens are unknown. The entirety of the isolated RNA underwent reverse transcription, so expressed TCRB transcripts were sequenced. Produced via immunoSEQ multiplex PCR; TCRdb's table is partial and in-frame only. The table shows some 290,000 clones, with around 22% occurring only once. Sequenced sample: naive CD4+ T cells from blood. The receptors stem from a woman aged 30 to 39 with type 1 diabetes.

This clone was seen a few times. At one boundary the junction diverges from the germline segment, which might be a read error. The chain has TRBV29-1 and TRBJ2-2; 12 bases match TRBD1. Germline assignment: CDR1 SQVTM and CDR2 ANQGSEA. CDR3 length equals 14 residues. The CDR3 bases are TGCACCGTTGGGGACAGGGGGCTTCCCGGGGAGCTGTTTTTT. It specifies CTVGDRGLPGELFF.

This clone was observed a handful of times. J is TRBJ2-6 and V is TRBV15, with 7 bases identical to TRBD1. V lost 1 base to trimming and J lost 0 bases; unmatched junction nucleotides: 12. The CDR3 extends over 20 amino acids. Germline-derived CDR1 and CDR2 are LNHNV and YYDKDF (reference sequence). DNA for the CDR3: TGTGCCACCAGCAGAGCCCCCCCGGGACAGCAATACTCTGGGGCCAACGTCCTGACTTTC. It codes for CATSRAPPGQQYSGANVLTF.

The rearrangement joins TRBV4-2 to TRBJ1-3; the D gene is possibly TRBD1 (5 bases). The CDR3 length is 18 residues. Trimming took off 2 bases at V and 1 base at J, with 18 bases between the two ends. Germline lookup yields CDR1 LGHNA and CDR2 YNFKEQ. CDR3 DNA sequence: TGTGCCAGCAGCCAATACCAGGGACTGAGAATTTCTGGAAACACCATATATTTT. It encodes CASSQYQGLRISGNTIYF.

This clone has more than one count but fewer than ten. The CDR3 loop reads CASSLALSQETQYF. Here the CDR3 DNA reads TGTGCCAGCAGCTTGGCCCTCTCTCAAGAGACCCAGTACTTC. The rearrangement joins TRBV5-6 to TRBJ2-5, with D uncertain. Germline CDR1 SGHDT, CDR2 YYEEEE. The CDR3 runs to 14 residues. V was clipped by 0 bases and J by 2 bases, with 8 bases between them. Looking up the rest from reference TRBV5-6 and TRBJ2-5 gives the full variable domain: DAGVTQSPTHLIKTRGQQVTLRCSPKSGHDTVSWYQQALGQGPQFIFQYYEEEERQRGNFPDRFSGHQFPNYSSELNVNALLLGDSALYLCASSLALSQETQYFGPGTRLLVL.

The rearrangement joins TRBV6-5 to TRBJ2-6; D is possibly TRBD1 (5 bases). Germline V CDR1 and CDR2: MNHEY, SVGAGI. The CDR3 is made up of 14 amino acids. V lost 6 bases and J lost 1, with 7 bases in between. CDR3 protein: CASRGVSGANVLTF. For the CDR3, the DNA is TGTGCCAGCAGAGGGGTATCTGGGGCCAACGTCCTGACTTTC.

The sample holds a few counts of this clone. V gene TRBV30 combines with J gene TRBJ2-2, with TRBD2 as a possible D gene (6 bases). Germline V gene sequence: CDR1 GTSNPN, CDR2 SVGIG (reference sequence). Trimming stripped 5 bases from V and 2 bases from J, with 15 bases between. This CDR3 is built from 15 residues. DNA of the CDR3: TGTGCCTGGGCCCCAGCGGGCCTCAACACCGGGGAGCTGTTTTTT. Translated, it gives CAWAPAGLNTGELFF. The full variable domain, in which reference TRBV30 and TRBJ2-2 provide the parts outside the CDR3, is SQTIHQWPATLVQPVGSPLSLECTVEGTSNPNLYWYRQAAGRGLQLLFYSVGIGQISSEVPQNLSASRPQDRQFILSSKKLLLSDSGFYLCAWAPAGLNTGELFFGEGSRLTVL.

The V call is TRBV5-1, the J call TRBJ2-3, with 10 bases aligning to TRBD1. The CDR3 spans 16 residues. Trimming removed 0 bases from V and 3 bases from J; junction bases left unmatched: 4. CDR1 is SGHRS, CDR2 YFSETQ, per germline. CDR3 amino acids: CASSLAPGQGTDTQYF. CDR3 coding DNA: TGCGCCAGCAGCTTGGCACCGGGACAGGGGACAGATACGCAGTATTTT.

This clone was seen more than once but under ten times. The chain employs TRBV5-4 and TRBJ1-5, with no clear D. CDR1 is SGHNT, CDR2 YYREEE, per germline (reference sequence). V was shortened by 0 bases and J by 8 bases, with 12 bases between the two germline ends. CDR3 length: 14 residues. The CDR3 DNA reads TGTGCCAGCAGCTTGGGGCGGCCCTGGAAGCCCCAGCATTTT. Its translation is CASSLGRPWKPQHF.

The V and J genes are TRBV28 and TRBJ1-4, with a weak D call TRBD1 (6 bases). CDR3 size: 15 residues. Trimming stripped 4 bases from V and 1 base from J, with 10 bases between. Germline CDR1 MDHEN, CDR2 SYDVKM. The CDR3 DNA reads TGTGCCAGCAGTTCTACAGGGTTAACTAATGAAAAACTGTTTTTT. It codes for CASSSTGLTNEKLFF.

DNA for the CDR3: TGCGCCACCCAGTTAGCGGGAACGGATACGCAGTATTTT. It translates to CATQLAGTDTQYF. The genes are TRBV5-1 and TRBJ2-3, with 8 bases lining up with TRBD2. Germline V CDR1 and CDR2: SGHRS, YFSETQ. The CDR3 is made up of 13 amino acids. With V trimmed by 9 bases and J by 6 bases, 9 bases remained unmatched.

V is TRBV28 and J is TRBJ2-5; the D gene is possibly TRBD1 (6 bases). In germline, CDR1 is MDHEN, CDR2 SYDVKM. The CDR3 loop spans 13 amino acids. V lost 4 bases, J lost 4 bases, and 10 bases lay in between. The CDR3 DNA is TGTGCCAGCAGTTGGTCAGGGGTAGAGACCCAGTACTTC. Translated, it gives CASSWSGVETQYF.

A few counts support this clone. The J gene is TRBJ2-1, the V gene TRBV18; 9 bases fit TRBD1. V lost 6 bases, J lost 6 bases, and 6 bases stayed unmatched. Germline CDR1 and CDR2: KGHSH and LQKENI. The CDR3 contains 14 residues. The CDR3, as DNA: TGTGCCAGCTCCCCTCGACAGGGGGGCAATGAGCAGTTCTTC. Amino acids: CASSPRQGGNEQFF.

This clone came up a few times. This sequence joins TRBV7-2 and TRBJ1-1; tentative D call: TRBD1 (6 bases). Per the germline V gene, CDR1 is SGHTA and CDR2 is FQGNSA. The CDR3 loop spans 15 amino acids. With 1 base removed from V and 4 bases from J, the gap between germline ends came to 13 bases. The CDR3 reads CASSLVGGRITEAFF. CDR3 sequence (DNA): TGTGCCAGCAGCTTAGTGGGGGGGCGCATCACTGAAGCTTTCTTT.

The CDR3 DNA follows: TGTGCCAGCAGCTTAGGAGCGGGGAACACTGAAGCTTTCTTT. Protein product: CASSLGAGNTEAFF. The J gene is TRBJ1-1, the V gene TRBV7-9; D ambiguous. V lost 1 base, J lost 1 base, and 7 bases lay in between. CDR1 is SEHNR and CDR2 is FQNEAQ in the germline V gene (reference sequence). The CDR3 totals 14 residues.

This clone has just one count. This sequence joins TRBV5-1 and TRBJ2-3; D perhaps matches TRBD2 (6 bases). V dropped 4 bases and J dropped 2 bases, with 8 bases sitting between them. The CDR3 sequence is 13 residues long. Looked up from germline, CDR1 is SGHRS and CDR2 is YFSETQ. Here the CDR3 reads CASSRGITDTQYF. CDR3 DNA sequence: TGCGCCAGCAGCCGGGGGATCACAGATACGCAGTATTTT.

The sample holds a few counts of this clone. V usage is TRBV7-9 and J usage is TRBJ2-1; no definite D call. The CDR3 loop spans 15 amino acids. CDR1 and CDR2 (germline): SEHNR, FQNEAQ (reference sequence). The V end was cut by 5 bases, the J end by 0 bases, with 11 bases between. CDR3 amino acids: CASSPRGISYNEQFF. The CDR3 DNA is TGTGCCAGCAGCCCCCGTGGCATCTCCTACAATGAGCAGTTCTTC.

V usage is TRBV5-1 and J usage is TRBJ2-2, with TRBD1 identical over 8 bases. CDR1 is SGHRS, CDR2 YFSETQ, per germline. The CDR3 runs to 16 residues. With 0 bases clipped from V and 3 bases from J, the junction kept 4 bases outside the gene matches. The CDR3: CASSLALDRDTGELFF. The CDR3 DNA follows: TGCGCCAGCAGCTTGGCCTTGGACAGGGACACCGGGGAGCTGTTTTTT.

V is TRBV30 and J is TRBJ1-2; D is unclear. Germline V CDR1 and CDR2: GTSNPN, SVGIG (reference sequence). The CDR3 length is 13 residues. Trimming shortened V by 1 base and J by 7 bases, and 13 bases separated the two germline ends. As DNA, the CDR3 is TGTGCCTGGAGTGCGGGTCTTTCGGGTGGCTACACCTTC. This codes for CAWSAGLSGGYTF.

This clone has just a few counts. The chain is built from TRBV30 and TRBJ2-1; D is unresolved. V lost 2 bases and J lost 8, with 10 bases in between. CDR1 and CDR2 (germline): GTSNPN, SVGIG (reference sequence). This CDR3 region has 12 residues. The CDR3 DNA reads as TGTGCCTGGAGTCCCGGGTGGGATGAGCAGTTCTTC. Protein sequence: CAWSPGWDEQFF.

This clone was counted a few times. V gene TRBV30 combines with J gene TRBJ2-3, with D maybe TRBD2 (6 bases). V lost 4 bases and J lost 3, with 11 bases in between. This CDR3 has 13 amino acids. Per the germline V gene, CDR1 is GTSNPN and CDR2 is SVGIG (reference sequence). The CDR3 sequence is CAWTRETTDTQYF. The CDR3 DNA follows: TGTGCCTGGACACGGGAGACTACAGATACGCAGTATTTT.

The V and J genes are TRBV25-1 and TRBJ1-2, with 8 bases identical to TRBD1. After removal of 2 bases from V and 6 bases from J, the junction contained 5 bases not matched to a gene. Per germline, CDR1 MGHDK and CDR2 SYGVNS. This CDR3 spans 14 amino acids. The CDR3 DNA reads TGTGCCAGCAGTGAAATGGACAGGGCGGATGGCTACACCTTC. This gives the protein CASSEMDRADGYTF.

In this sample, this clone turned up a few times. The V call is TRBV11-2, the J call TRBJ2-7, with 10 nucleotides matching TRBD1. CDR1 SGHAT and CDR2 FQNNGV come from the germline V gene. The CDR3 runs to 17 residues. With V trimmed by 3 bases and J by 0 bases, 8 bases remained unmatched. The CDR3 region is CASSFSGTGVSSYEQYF. The CDR3 DNA reads as TGTGCCAGCAGCTTCTCCGGGACAGGGGTCTCCTCCTACGAGCAGTACTTC.

This clone has only a few counts. The J gene is TRBJ2-7, the V gene TRBV15, with TRBD2 as a possible D gene (6 bases). Trimming took off 0 bases at V and 5 bases at J, with 11 bases between the two ends. Germline CDR1 LNHNV, CDR2 YYDKDF (reference sequence). This CDR3 spans 14 amino acids. CDR3 bases: TGTGCCACCAGCAGAGATGCGAGGGAGGACGAGCAGTACTTC. Encoded protein: CATSRDAREDEQYF.

The chain uses TRBV11-1 and TRBJ2-1; 9 nucleotides match TRBD1. The ends lost 6 bases at V and 4 bases at J; junction bases unmatched: 1. Germline CDR1 is SGHAT and CDR2 is FQDESV (reference sequence). The CDR3 has 13 amino acids. The CDR3 nucleotides are TGTGCCAGCAGGACAGGGGGTTACAATGAGCAGTTCTTC. Protein product: CASRTGGYNEQFF.

CDR3 DNA: TGTGCCAGTAGTACCCAACCCGGCTCCTACGAGCAGTACTTC. This sequence encodes CASSTQPGSYEQYF. This sequence joins TRBV19 and TRBJ2-7; D remains ambiguous. This CDR3 is built from 14 residues. CDR1 and CDR2 from the germline V gene are LNHDA and SQIVND (reference sequence). Deletions cut 4 bases from V and 0 bases from J, with 10 bases between.

In this sample, this clone turned up a few times. The chain combines TRBV25-1 with TRBJ2-1; TRBD2 matches at 9 bases. This CDR3 spans 15 amino acids. Germline values: CDR1 MGHDK, CDR2 SYGVNS. With 3 bases clipped from V and 3 bases from J, the junction kept 3 bases outside the gene matches. The CDR3 DNA reads TGTGCCAGCAGTGACGAGACTAGCGGCTACAATGAGCAGTTCTTC. Amino acids: CASSDETSGYNEQFF.

The genes are TRBV5-1 and TRBJ1-1; no reliable D call. The CDR3 sequence is 14 residues long. The germline V and J ends were trimmed by 5 bases and 3 bases, with 14 bases remaining between them. The V gene's germline CDR1 is SGHRS and CDR2 YFSETQ. CDR3 sequence: CASRERVSDTEAFF. The DNA for the CDR3 is TGCGCCAGCAGAGAGCGGGTATCGGACACTGAAGCTTTCTTT. Looking up the rest from reference TRBV5-1 and TRBJ1-1 gives the full variable domain: KAGVTQTPRYLIKTRGQQVTLSCSPISGHRSVSWYQQTPGQGLQFLFEYFSETQRNKGNFPGRFSGRQFSNSRSEMNVSTLELGDSALYLCASRERVSDTEAFFGQGTRLTVV.

The gene calls are TRBV14 and TRBJ1-1; D is ambiguous. V was trimmed by 4 bases and J by 6 bases, leaving 18 bases between them. The length of the CDR3 is 15 residues. Germline-derived CDR1 and CDR2 are SGHDN and FVKESK. The CDR3 region has the DNA TGTGCCAGCAGCCCCCCACGTTGGCGAGGCGCTGAAGCTTTCTTT. As protein: CASSPPRWRGAEAFF.

This clone was found a few times. The chain links TRBV7-2 to TRBJ2-1; 13 nucleotides line up with TRBD2. V shed 1 base and J 7 bases; nucleotides not matched to a gene: 7. The germline gives CDR1 SGHTA, CDR2 FQGNSA. CDR3 length: 17 amino acids. This CDR3 is CASSLVRTSGSLNEQFF. In nucleotides, the CDR3 is TGTGCCAGCAGCTTAGTCCGGACTAGCGGGAGTTTGAATGAGCAGTTCTTC.

Only a few counts were recorded for this clone. The chain joins TRBV18 to TRBJ2-5; unclear D gene. This CDR3 is built from 13 residues. The V gene lost 0 bases and the J gene lost 2 bases, with 4 bases spanning the gap. The germline gives CDR1 KGHSH, CDR2 LQKENI. As DNA, the CDR3 is TGTGCCAGCTCACCACCTCCGCAAGAGACCCAGTACTTC. Its protein is CASSPPPQETQYF.

The chain links TRBV9 to TRBJ2-3; D possibly corresponds to TRBD2 (6 bases). CDR3 length: 14 residues. The germline CDR1 and CDR2 sequences are SGDLS and YYNGEE. Between the trimmed V and J ends, which lost 0 bases and 4 bases, there was a span of 9 bases. The CDR3 DNA reads TGTGCCAGCAGCGTAGCGGGAGTGTCAGATACGCAGTATTTT. As protein: CASSVAGVSDTQYF.